This T cell receptor (beta chain) was observed in a study of blood T cell repertoires in COVID-19. Study information: The United States, Italy and Spain were the sources of the acute and convalescent COVID-19 samples.

Germline loops: CDR1 MNHEY, CDR2 SVGAGI. The CDR3 runs 14 residues. Trimming took off 1 base at V and 2 bases at J, with 9 bases between the two ends. Here immunoSEQ multiplex PCR was the method, and the copy in TCRdb shows in-frame clones only, minus some. Of about 310,000 clones detected, 80% to 90% appear once; the ten largest clones hold 1%. The clonotype was recovered from a middle-aged man with active or convalescent COVID-19. The gene calls are TRBV6-5 and TRBJ2-7; D may be TRBD1 (5 bases). The sample was peripheral blood. In DNA, the CDR3 is TGTGCCAGCAGTTACTTTCTAGGGGCCTACGAGCAGTACTTC. This codes for CASSYFLGAYEQYF.